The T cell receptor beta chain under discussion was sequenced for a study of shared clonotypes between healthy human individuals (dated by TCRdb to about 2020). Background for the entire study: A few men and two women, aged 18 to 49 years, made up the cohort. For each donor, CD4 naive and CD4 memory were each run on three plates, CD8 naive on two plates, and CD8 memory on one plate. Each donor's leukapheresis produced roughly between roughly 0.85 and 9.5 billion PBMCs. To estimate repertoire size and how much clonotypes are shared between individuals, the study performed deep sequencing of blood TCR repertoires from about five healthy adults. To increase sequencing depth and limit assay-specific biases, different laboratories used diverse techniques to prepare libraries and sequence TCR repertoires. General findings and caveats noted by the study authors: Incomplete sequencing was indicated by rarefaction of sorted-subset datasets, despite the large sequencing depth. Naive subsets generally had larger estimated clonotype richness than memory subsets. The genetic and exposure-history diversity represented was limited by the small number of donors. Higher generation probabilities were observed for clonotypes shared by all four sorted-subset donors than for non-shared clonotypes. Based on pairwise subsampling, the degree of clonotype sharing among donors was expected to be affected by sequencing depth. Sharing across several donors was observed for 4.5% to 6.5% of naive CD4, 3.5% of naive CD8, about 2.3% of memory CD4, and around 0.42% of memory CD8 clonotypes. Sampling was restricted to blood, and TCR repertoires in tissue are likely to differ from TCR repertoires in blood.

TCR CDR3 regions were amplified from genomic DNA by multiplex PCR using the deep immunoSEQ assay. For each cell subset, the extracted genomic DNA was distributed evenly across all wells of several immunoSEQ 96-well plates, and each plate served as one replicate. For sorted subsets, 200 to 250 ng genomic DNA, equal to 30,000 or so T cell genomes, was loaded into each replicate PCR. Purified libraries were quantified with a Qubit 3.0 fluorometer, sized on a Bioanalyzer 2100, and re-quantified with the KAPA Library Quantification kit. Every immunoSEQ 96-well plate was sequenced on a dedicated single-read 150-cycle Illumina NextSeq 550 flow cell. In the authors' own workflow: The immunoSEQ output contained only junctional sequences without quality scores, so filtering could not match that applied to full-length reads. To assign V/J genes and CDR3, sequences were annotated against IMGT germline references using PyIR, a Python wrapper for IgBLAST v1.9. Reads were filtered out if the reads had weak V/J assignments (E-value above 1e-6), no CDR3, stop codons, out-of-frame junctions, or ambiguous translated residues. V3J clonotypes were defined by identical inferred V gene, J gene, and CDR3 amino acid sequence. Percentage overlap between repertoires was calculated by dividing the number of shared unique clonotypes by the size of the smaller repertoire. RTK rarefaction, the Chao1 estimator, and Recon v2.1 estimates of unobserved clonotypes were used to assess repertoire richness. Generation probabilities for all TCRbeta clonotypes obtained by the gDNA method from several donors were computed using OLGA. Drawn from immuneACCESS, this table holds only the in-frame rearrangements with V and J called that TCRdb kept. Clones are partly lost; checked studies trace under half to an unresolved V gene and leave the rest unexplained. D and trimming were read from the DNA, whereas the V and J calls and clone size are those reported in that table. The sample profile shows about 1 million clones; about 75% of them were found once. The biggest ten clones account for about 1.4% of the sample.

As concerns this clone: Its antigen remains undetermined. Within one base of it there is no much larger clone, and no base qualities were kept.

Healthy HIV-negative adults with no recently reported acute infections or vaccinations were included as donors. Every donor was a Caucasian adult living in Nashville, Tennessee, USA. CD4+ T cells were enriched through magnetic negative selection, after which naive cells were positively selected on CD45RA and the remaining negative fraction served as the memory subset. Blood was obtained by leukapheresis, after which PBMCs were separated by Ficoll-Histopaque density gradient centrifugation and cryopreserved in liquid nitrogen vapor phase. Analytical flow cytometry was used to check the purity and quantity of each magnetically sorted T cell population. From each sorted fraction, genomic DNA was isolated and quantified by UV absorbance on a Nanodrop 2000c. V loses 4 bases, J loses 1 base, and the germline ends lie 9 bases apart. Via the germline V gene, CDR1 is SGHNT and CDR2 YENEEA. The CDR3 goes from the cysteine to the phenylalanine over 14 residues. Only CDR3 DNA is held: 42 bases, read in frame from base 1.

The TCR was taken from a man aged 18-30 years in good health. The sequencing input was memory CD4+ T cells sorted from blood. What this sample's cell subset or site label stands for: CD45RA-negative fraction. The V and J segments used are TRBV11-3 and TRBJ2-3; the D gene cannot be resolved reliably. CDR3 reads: CASSSLGGTDTQYF. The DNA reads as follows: TGTGCCAGCAGCTCGTTAGGCGGCACAGATACGCAGTATTTT.